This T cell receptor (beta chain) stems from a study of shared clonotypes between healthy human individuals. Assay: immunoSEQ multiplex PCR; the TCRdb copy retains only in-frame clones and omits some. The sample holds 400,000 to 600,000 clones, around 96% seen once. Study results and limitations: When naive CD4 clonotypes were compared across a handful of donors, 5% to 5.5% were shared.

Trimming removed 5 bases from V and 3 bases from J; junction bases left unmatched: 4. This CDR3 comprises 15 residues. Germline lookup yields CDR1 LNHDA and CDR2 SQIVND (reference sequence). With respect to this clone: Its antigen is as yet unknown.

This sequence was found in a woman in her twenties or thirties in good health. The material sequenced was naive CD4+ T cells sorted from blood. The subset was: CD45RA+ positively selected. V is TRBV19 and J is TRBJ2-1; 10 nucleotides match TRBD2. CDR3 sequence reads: CASSPGLADYNEQFF. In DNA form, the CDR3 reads TGTGCCAGTAGTCCCGGACTAGCGGACTACAATGAGCAGTTCTTC.